The T cell receptor (beta chain) described here comes from a study of blood T cell repertoires in COVID-19. On the study more broadly: The United States, Italy and Spain provided the acute and convalescent COVID-19 samples. PBMCs, B-cell-depleted T cells, or T cells provided the cDNA or gDNA that made up the material.

The CDR3 extends over 15 amino acids. Germline assignment: CDR1 LNHDA and CDR2 SQIVND (reference sequence). Between the trimmed V and J ends, which lost 5 bases and 1 base, there was a span of 12 bases. Original data processing: Amplification of reference gene primers was used by the study to estimate nucleated cell counts. Profiling relied on immunoSEQ multiplex PCR, and the TCRdb table lists in-frame clones only, not all of them. The DNA was the basis for D and trimming; V, J and clone size are from that table. This sample has over 200,000 clones; over 80% occur once, and the top ten carry over 9%. The cohort comprised adults aged roughly 18 to 95 years residing in approximately 22 US areas.

The J gene is TRBJ1-5, the V gene TRBV19; D gene unclear. The source of this sequence is a man aged 18 to 29 with acute COVID-19. Material: PBMCs or T cells enriched from blood (not recorded which). In DNA form, the CDR3 reads TGTGCCAGTAGTTACGTCCAGGCGAGCAATCAGCCCCAGCATTTT. It encodes CASSYVQASNQPQHF.